The rows below give T cell receptor beta chains drawn from one sample of a study of shared clonotypes between healthy human individuals. TCRdb keeps only in-frame clones here, not all; method: immunoSEQ multiplex PCR. The sample has hundreds of thousands of clones; 74% are singletons. Material for sequencing was memory CD4+ T cells sorted from blood. Receptor source: a woman in her thirties in good health. The CDR3 runs from the conserved cysteine through the conserved F or W. A D gene is named only where the DNA matches it firmly. Clone size appears in some rows only: once, few, many, or a class for an expanded clone.

V: TRBV7-9
size: NA
D: NA
J: TRBJ2-7
CDR3: CASSLYHEQYF
DNA: TGTGCCAGCAGCTTATACCACGAGCAGTACTTC

V: TRBV19
size: NA
D: TRBD1
J: TRBJ1-1
CDR3: CASSPPGGAYTEAFF
DNA: TGTGCCAGTAGCCCCCCAGGGGGCGCGTACACTGAAGCTTTCTTT

V: TRBV7-9
size: NA
D: NA
J: TRBJ2-7
CDR3: CARDHEQYF
DNA: TGTGCCAGGGACCACGAGCAGTACTTC

V: TRBV30
size: NA
D: NA
J: TRBJ2-1
CDR3: CAWSANPLGEQFF
DNA: TGTGCCTGGAGTGCTAATCCACTTGGAGAGCAGTTCTTC

V: TRBV7-9
size: NA
D: TRBD2
J: TRBJ2-1
CDR3: CASSLGTSGIDEQFF
DNA: TGTGCCAGCAGCTTAGGGACTAGCGGGATAGATGAGCAGTTCTTC

V: TRBV5-1
size: few
D: NA
J: TRBJ2-5
CDR3: CASSIRREETQYF
DNA: TGCGCCAGCAGCATCCGAAGGGAAGAGACCCAGTACTTC

V: TRBV12-5
size: NA
D: TRBD2
J: TRBJ2-5
CDR3: CASGLRLAEGYQETQYF
DNA: TGTGCTAGTGGTTTGAGACTAGCGGAAGGGTACCAAGAGACCCAGTACTTC

V: TRBV28
size: few
D: NA
J: TRBJ2-6
CDR3: CASSFGGPGANVLTF
DNA: TGTGCCAGCAGTTTTGGAGGGCCTGGGGCCAACGTCCTGACTTTC

V: TRBV11-2
size: few
D: NA
J: TRBJ1-2
CDR3: CASSFQAGYGYTF
DNA: TGTGCCAGCAGCTTCCAGGCGGGCTATGGCTACACCTTC

V: TRBV5-4
size: NA
D: NA
J: TRBJ1-4
CDR3: CASSLAGATNEKLFF
DNA: TGTGCCAGCAGCTTAGCAGGAGCAACTAATGAAAAACTGTTTTTT

V: TRBV28
size: NA
D: NA
J: TRBJ1-5
CDR3: CASSFLGAFSNQPQHF
DNA: TGTGCCAGCAGTTTTCTGGGAGCGTTTAGCAATCAGCCCCAGCATTTT

V: TRBV25-1
size: NA
D: NA
J: TRBJ2-7
CDR3: CASSEKFGSVYEQYF
DNA: TGTGCCAGCAGTGAGAAGTTCGGCAGCGTATACGAGCAGTACTTC

V: TRBV14
size: many
D: NA
J: TRBJ1-4
CDR3: CASSPGRRDEKLFF
DNA: TGTGCCAGCAGCCCCGGTAGGAGGGATGAAAAACTGTTTTTT

V: TRBV15
size: NA
D: NA
J: TRBJ1-1
CDR3: CATSTIRDNTEAFF
DNA: TGTGCCACCAGCACGATCAGAGATAACACTGAAGCTTTCTTT

V: TRBV28
size: NA
D: NA
J: TRBJ1-2
CDR3: CARTRVSYGYTF
DNA: TGTGCCAGAACGAGGGTCTCTTATGGCTACACCTTC

V: TRBV7-3
size: NA
D: TRBD2
J: TRBJ2-7
CDR3: CASSSSGLAGEYEQYF
DNA: TGTGCCAGCAGCTCCAGTGGACTAGCGGGAGAATACGAGCAGTACTTC

V: TRBV19
size: NA
D: NA
J: TRBJ2-7
CDR3: CASSIASSTDYEQYF
DNA: TGTGCCAGTAGTATCGCATCTTCGACAGATTACGAGCAGTACTTC

V: TRBV5-1
size: few
D: NA
J: TRBJ2-3
CDR3: CASSFLAGTSTDTQYF
DNA: TGCGCCAGCAGCTTTTTGGCGGGAACTAGCACAGATACGCAGTATTTT

V: TRBV9
size: many
D: TRBD1
J: TRBJ2-7
CDR3: CASSRTGYSYEQYF
DNA: TGTGCCAGCAGCCGGACAGGTTACTCCTACGAGCAGTACTTC

V: TRBV11-2
size: NA
D: TRBD2
J: TRBJ2-2
CDR3: CASSKREGLGTGELFF
DNA: TGTGCCAGCAGTAAGCGGGAGGGCCTGGGCACCGGGGAGCTGTTTTTT

V: TRBV7-3
size: NA
D: TRBD2
J: TRBJ2-1
CDR3: CASSLTSGRVNEQFF
DNA: TGTGCCAGCAGCTTGACTAGCGGTAGGGTCAATGAGCAGTTCTTC

V: TRBV5-4
size: NA
D: NA
J: TRBJ2-2
CDR3: CASSLATTNTGELFF
DNA: TGTGCCAGCAGCTTGGCTACCACGAACACCGGGGAGCTGTTTTTT

V: TRBV28
size: NA
D: NA
J: TRBJ1-2
CDR3: CASSEQGAGYYGYTF
DNA: TGTGCCAGCAGCGAGCAGGGCGCCGGGTACTATGGCTACACCTTC

V: TRBV18
size: NA
D: NA
J: TRBJ1-1
CDR3: CASSPRQVGHGDTEAFF
DNA: TGTGCCAGCTCACCGAGGCAGGTTGGGCATGGGGACACTGAAGCTTTCTTT

V: TRBV28
size: NA
D: NA
J: TRBJ1-5
CDR3: CASSPQGGGQPQHF
DNA: TGTGCCAGCAGCCCCCAGGGAGGCGGTCAGCCCCAGCATTTT

V: TRBV5-5
size: NA
D: NA
J: TRBJ1-5
CDR3: CASGQGTPSNQPQHF
DNA: TGTGCCAGCGGACAAGGGACCCCTAGCAATCAGCCCCAGCATTTT

V: TRBV28
size: NA
D: NA
J: TRBJ2-3
CDR3: CASTPPGYFTDTQYF
DNA: TGTGCCAGCACCCCTCCCGGTTACTTCACAGATACGCAGTATTTT

V: TRBV27
size: NA
D: TRBD1
J: TRBJ1-5
CDR3: CASSLIFSRGLQPQHF
DNA: TGTGCCAGCAGTTTAATCTTCTCCAGGGGGCTTCAGCCCCAGCATTTT

V: TRBV2
size: NA
D: TRBD1
J: TRBJ1-1
CDR3: CASLTGGPAGTEAFF
DNA: TGTGCCAGTCTTACAGGGGGCCCCGCTGGTACTGAAGCTTTCTTT

V: TRBV6-5
size: NA
D: TRBD2
J: TRBJ2-2
CDR3: CASSHSGRDTGELFF
DNA: TGTGCCAGCAGTCACAGCGGGAGGGATACCGGGGAGCTGTTTTTT

V: TRBV5-1
size: NA
D: TRBD2
J: TRBJ2-1
CDR3: CASSWGLAGVINEQFF
DNA: TGCGCCAGCAGCTGGGGGCTAGCGGGAGTCATCAATGAGCAGTTCTTC

V: TRBV7-6
size: NA
D: TRBD2
J: TRBJ2-1
CDR3: CASSLSRTSGTYNEQFF
DNA: TGTGCCAGCAGCCTCTCTCGGACTAGCGGCACCTACAATGAGCAGTTCTTC

V: TRBV29-1
size: NA
D: NA
J: TRBJ1-1
CDR3: CSVDTTGTGNTEAFF
DNA: TGCAGCGTTGATACGACCGGGACCGGGAACACTGAAGCTTTCTTT

V: TRBV5-3
size: NA
D: NA
J: TRBJ2-1
CDR3: CARSGGTLGNEQFF
DNA: TGTGCCAGAAGCGGAGGGACTCTAGGTAATGAGCAGTTCTTC

V: TRBV18
size: NA
D: NA
J: TRBJ1-2
CDR3: CASSPTPDDESYGYTF
DNA: TGTGCCAGCTCACCCACACCGGACGACGAAAGCTATGGCTACACCTTC

V: TRBV14
size: NA
D: NA
J: TRBJ1-4
CDR3: CASSRGNGEKLFF
DNA: TGTGCCAGCAGCAGGGGAAACGGTGAAAAACTGTTTTTT

V: TRBV28
size: NA
D: NA
J: TRBJ1-5
CDR3: CASSSIHRPQHF
DNA: TGTGCCAGCAGTAGCATTCATAGGCCCCAGCATTTT

V: TRBV28
size: NA
D: NA
J: TRBJ1-2
CDR3: CASTGGGKGYTF
DNA: TGTGCCAGCACTGGGGGGGGAAAAGGCTACACCTTC

V: TRBV2
size: NA
D: NA
J: TRBJ1-2
CDR3: CASSEQPYGYTF
DNA: TGTGCCAGCAGTGAACAGCCGTATGGCTACACCTTC

V: TRBV19
size: few
D: NA
J: TRBJ2-7
CDR3: CASSIGSTYEQYF
DNA: TGTGCCAGTAGTATTGGGTCTACCTACGAGCAGTACTTC